The 18 T cell receptor beta chains below were found in one sample sequenced in a study of blood T cell repertoires in COVID-19. Produced via immunoSEQ multiplex PCR; TCRdb's table is partial and in-frame only. The repertoire holds about 94,000 clones, with 80% as singletons. Sequenced material: peripheral blood. The receptors stem from a human donor in a cohort sampled during active COVID-19.

The chain couples TRBV5-6 to TRBJ2-7; the D gene is possibly TRBD2 (6 bases). Trimming pared 4 bases from V and 2 bases from J, leaving 10 bases between. CDR3 length: 13 amino acids. In germline, CDR1 is SGHDT, CDR2 YYEEEE. The CDR3 spells CASSPGGTYEQYF. The CDR3 nucleotides are TGTGCCAGCAGCCCCGGGGGTACCTACGAGCAGTACTTC.

J is TRBJ2-7 and V is TRBV12-3 or TRBV12-4; D call uncertain. V lost 6 bases and J lost 5, with 8 bases in between. CDR3 length: 11 residues. The CDR3, as DNA: TGTGCCAGCAGCCAGACAAACGAGCAGTACTTC. It is translated as CASSQTNEQYF.

The chain recombines TRBV7-9 with TRBJ2-5, with D unclear. Trimming removed 2 bases at V and 5 bases at J, with 18 bases between. The CDR3 consists of 16 residues. Germline V gene sequence: CDR1 SEHNR, CDR2 FQNEAQ (reference sequence). CDR3: CASSLTERLRGETQYF. For the CDR3, the DNA is TGTGCCAGCAGCTTAACGGAACGGCTCAGAGGCGAGACCCAGTACTTC.

This chain uses TRBV7-2 with TRBJ2-1; TRBD2 aligns across 10 bases. The V gene's germline CDR1 is SGHTA and CDR2 FQGNSA. V dropped 5 bases and J dropped 10; count of bases not matched to a gene: 14. The CDR3 is made up of 16 amino acids. The CDR3 loop is CASSPGASGGRWEQFF. The DNA for the CDR3 is TGTGCCAGCAGCCCGGGAGCTAGCGGGGGCCGGTGGGAGCAGTTCTTC.

The chain links TRBV5-1 to TRBJ2-7, with 11 bases matching TRBD1. Germline assignment: CDR1 SGHRS and CDR2 YFSETQ. The CDR3 extends over 17 amino acids. Unmatched junction bases numbered 12, after V lost 5 bases and J lost 2 bases. The CDR3 nucleotides read TGCGCCAGCAGGTCAGAATTCGGGACAGGGGGAGCCTACGAGCAGTACTTC. Its protein is CASRSEFGTGGAYEQYF.

In this sample, this clone turned up once. The V call is TRBV7-2, the J call TRBJ2-7; possible D gene TRBD2, 6 bases. CDR1 is SGHTA, CDR2 FQGNSA, per germline. V dropped 2 bases and J dropped 0 bases, with 14 bases sitting between them. CDR3 length: 16 amino acids. CDR3 sequence: CASSLNRASASYEQYF. The CDR3 DNA reads TGTGCCAGCAGCTTAAATCGGGCTAGCGCCTCCTACGAGCAGTACTTC.

The rearrangement uses TRBV6-5 and TRBJ1-1; 7 bases are shared with TRBD1. Germline assignment: CDR1 MNHEY and CDR2 SVGAGI. CDR3 length equals 15 residues. With 6 bases clipped from V and 6 bases from J, the junction kept 13 bases outside the gene matches. CDR3 bases: TGTGCCAGCAGAAACGCACAGGGGCCCTCCGCTGAAGCTTTCTTT. Translation gives CASRNAQGPSAEAFF.

This clone occurred a few times. The gene calls are TRBV2 and TRBJ2-3, with TRBD2 matching 8 bases. V was pared by 6 bases and J by 3 bases, with 8 bases of the junction left unmatched. The CDR3 spans 15 residues. Germline CDR1 SNHLY, CDR2 FYNNEI. CDR3 sequence: CASRPTSGVTDTQYF. CDR3 sequence (DNA): TGTGCCAGCAGGCCCACTAGCGGAGTTACAGATACGCAGTATTTT.

This clone was counted a few times. The chain joins TRBV5-5 to TRBJ2-7; D is unresolved. Germline V gives CDR1 SGHKS, CDR2 YYEKEE (reference sequence). This CDR3 region has 14 residues. V lost 0 bases, J lost 1 base, and 8 bases lay in between. The CDR3 sequence: CASSLVGGSYEQYF. CDR3 bases: TGTGCCAGCAGCTTGGTCGGCGGATCCTACGAGCAGTACTTC.

The rearrangement links TRBV9 to TRBJ2-2, with 9 bases that match TRBD2. V lost 2 bases to trimming and J lost 4 bases; unmatched junction nucleotides: 6. The CDR3 sequence is 16 residues long. The germline V gene has CDR1 SGDLS and CDR2 YYNGEE. The CDR3, as DNA: TGTGCCAGCAGCGTTTTAGCGGGAGCGGGCACCGGGGAGCTGTTTTTT. Translated: CASSVLAGAGTGELFF.

The chain's CDR3 is CASFNGEGTGELFF. The CDR3 DNA follows: TGCGCCAGCTTCAACGGAGAGGGCACCGGGGAGCTGTTTTTT. The rearrangement links TRBV10-2 to TRBJ2-2, with D perhaps matching TRBD2 (5 bases). The germline V gene encodes CDR1 WSHSY and CDR2 SAAADI. V gave up 8 bases and J gave up 4 bases, with 14 bases separating them. The CDR3 has 14 amino acids.

This chain links TRBV6-5 with TRBJ2-7; 7 bases line up with TRBD1. After removal of 2 bases from V and 2 bases from J, the junction contained 3 bases not matched to a gene. CDR3 size: 14 residues. Per the germline V gene, CDR1 is MNHEY and CDR2 is SVGAGI. The CDR3: CASSYLGQPYEQYF. CDR3 in DNA: TGTGCCAGCAGTTACCTGGGACAGCCCTACGAGCAGTACTTC.

The chain couples TRBV11-3 to TRBJ2-6; D perhaps matches TRBD1 (5 bases). Germline lookup yields CDR1 SGHNT and CDR2 YENEEA. This CDR3 is 18 amino acids long. V lost 0 bases to trimming and J lost 0 bases, with 12 bases between them. CDR3 loop: CASSLDSQGNSGANVLTF. The CDR3 coding sequence is TGTGCCAGCAGCTTAGACAGCCAGGGAAACTCTGGGGCCAACGTCCTGACTTTC.

This chain connects TRBV7-9 to TRBJ2-7; tentatively, D is TRBD1 (6 bases). In germline, CDR1 is SEHNR, CDR2 FQNEAQ (reference sequence). The V and J ends lost 3 bases and 2 bases respectively, with 11 bases between them. This CDR3 comprises 14 residues. In nucleotides, the CDR3 is TGTGCCAGCAGCTTCACAGGGTTAGCCTACGAGCAGTACTTC. Translating it yields CASSFTGLAYEQYF.

CDR3 protein: CASSPGQPPREAFF. The DNA of the CDR3 is TGTGCCAGCTCACCGGGACAGCCTCCCCGTGAAGCTTTCTTT. The V and J genes are TRBV18 and TRBJ1-1, with TRBD1 matching over 7 bases. This CDR3 comprises 14 residues. V shed 3 bases, J shed 7 bases, and the junction held 8 bases outside the gene matches. Germline V gene data show CDR1 as KGHSH and CDR2 as LQKENI.

In its sample, this clone was seen a few times. The chain employs TRBV2 and TRBJ2-7; TRBD1 matches 7 bases. The CDR3 consists of 13 residues. From germline, CDR1 is SNHLY and CDR2 FYNNEI. V lost 2 bases, J lost 5 bases, and 3 bases stayed unmatched. CDR3 sequence reads: CASSEYRGHEQYF. The DNA for the CDR3 is TGTGCCAGCAGTGAATACAGGGGCCACGAGCAGTACTTC.

The chain joins TRBV9 to TRBJ1-2; 8 bases map to TRBD1. CDR3 length: 14 amino acids. J gave up 2 bases and V 0 bases, and 0 bases lay outside the gene matches. From germline, CDR1 is SGDLS and CDR2 YYNGEE. The CDR3 DNA reads TGTGCCAGCAGCGTAGGGACAGGGAACTATGGCTACACCTTC. Encoded protein: CASSVGTGNYGYTF.

This clone came up a few times. This rearrangement joins TRBV25-1 to TRBJ1-4; 8 nucleotides match TRBD1. Trimming removed 5 bases from V and 3 bases from J; junction bases left unmatched: 5. CDR3 length equals 15 residues. Germline V gene sequence: CDR1 MGHDK, CDR2 SYGVNS. The CDR3 sequence is CASSTWTGSNEKLFF. The CDR3 bases are TGTGCCAGCAGTACCTGGACAGGGTCTAATGAAAAACTGTTTTTT.